This T cell receptor beta chain is drawn from a study of T cells in Graves' hyperthyroidism and ophthalmopathy. The CDR3 length is 15 residues. The V gene's germline CDR1 is ENHRY and CDR2 SYGVKD. V lost 1 base and J 1 base, leaving 8 bases between the germline ends. Study results and caveats: Most thyroid clonotypes expanded above 0.001 appeared in blood too.

Researchers defined stable Graves' hyperthyroidism as no ophthalmopathy progression within 18 months. Pregnant or lactating patients were excluded, as were those with uncontrolled infection or other autoimmune disease. Turning to this clonotype: Antigen: not known.

There were TCR beta CDR3 regions amplified from RNA transcripts. HTBI primers were used for first-round RT-PCR of the TCR CDR3. TCRdb reanalysed the multiplex PCR reads using MiXCR and keeps one entry per CDR3 protein. The data show approximately 590,000 distinct CDR3 sequences, with under 60% seen just once and 8.2% held by the top ten. This TCR came from a woman aged 18-29 years with Graves' hyperthyroidism. The chain uses TRBV10-3 and TRBJ1-5; unclear D gene. Sequenced: peripheral blood or thyroid tissue (not recorded which). CDR3 DNA: TGTGCCATCAGTGAGTTGCTGGGAAGCAATCAGCCCCAGCATTTT. It translates to CAISELLGSNQPQHF.